This TCR beta chain was found in a study of blood T cells in healthy people across ages. The second PCR ran about 6 to 11 cycles with a sample-barcoded 5' primer and J-beta primers. Tagging of each cDNA molecule was performed by a template-switch adaptor with 12 random nucleotides. One entry per CDR3 protein results from TCRdb running MiXCR on the 5' RACE reads. The data show approximately 1,700,000 distinct CDR3 sequences, with about 39% seen just once and under 30% held by the top ten. This clonotype was seen a few times. Its specificity is unknown. The CDR3 has 15 amino acids. Per germline, CDR1 PRHDT and CDR2 FYEKMQ (reference sequence). The ends were cut back, 5 bases at V and 3 bases at J, with 13 bases in the middle. Regarding the study as a whole: Per-million-T-cell TCR beta diversity fell roughly linearly with age. In the absence of known donor CMV status, changes in expanded clonotypes were possibly confounded.

Every donor provided approximately 10 milliliters of peripheral blood. Sequencing was performed on blood. This clonotype was sampled from a human donor in good health. The chain links TRBV13 to TRBJ1-4; D perhaps matches TRBD1 (5 bases). The CDR3, as DNA: TGTGCCAGCAGCCCCCAATGGGGGTCTAATGAAAAACTGTTTTTT. It yields the protein CASSPQWGSNEKLFF.